This TCR beta chain originates from a study of blood T cell repertoires in COVID-19. Produced via immunoSEQ multiplex PCR; TCRdb's table is partial and in-frame only. The table lists roughly 140,000 clones, 88% of them singletons, with more than 1% in the top ten. The CDR3 spans 13 residues. The V gene's germline CDR1 is SNHLY and CDR2 FYNNEI. V was pared by 7 bases and J by 6 bases, with 5 bases of the junction left unmatched. Participants' own reports of clinical history determined their cohort assignment. The sequencing input was PBMCs or T cells enriched from blood (not recorded which). The receptor's source is a woman aged 25 to 39 with acute COVID-19. The chain recombines TRBV2 with TRBJ1-5, with 8 positions matching TRBD1. The CDR3 DNA reads TGTGCCAGCACGGTCCAGGGGGCTCAGCCCCAGCATTTT. This gives the protein CASTVQGAQPQHF.